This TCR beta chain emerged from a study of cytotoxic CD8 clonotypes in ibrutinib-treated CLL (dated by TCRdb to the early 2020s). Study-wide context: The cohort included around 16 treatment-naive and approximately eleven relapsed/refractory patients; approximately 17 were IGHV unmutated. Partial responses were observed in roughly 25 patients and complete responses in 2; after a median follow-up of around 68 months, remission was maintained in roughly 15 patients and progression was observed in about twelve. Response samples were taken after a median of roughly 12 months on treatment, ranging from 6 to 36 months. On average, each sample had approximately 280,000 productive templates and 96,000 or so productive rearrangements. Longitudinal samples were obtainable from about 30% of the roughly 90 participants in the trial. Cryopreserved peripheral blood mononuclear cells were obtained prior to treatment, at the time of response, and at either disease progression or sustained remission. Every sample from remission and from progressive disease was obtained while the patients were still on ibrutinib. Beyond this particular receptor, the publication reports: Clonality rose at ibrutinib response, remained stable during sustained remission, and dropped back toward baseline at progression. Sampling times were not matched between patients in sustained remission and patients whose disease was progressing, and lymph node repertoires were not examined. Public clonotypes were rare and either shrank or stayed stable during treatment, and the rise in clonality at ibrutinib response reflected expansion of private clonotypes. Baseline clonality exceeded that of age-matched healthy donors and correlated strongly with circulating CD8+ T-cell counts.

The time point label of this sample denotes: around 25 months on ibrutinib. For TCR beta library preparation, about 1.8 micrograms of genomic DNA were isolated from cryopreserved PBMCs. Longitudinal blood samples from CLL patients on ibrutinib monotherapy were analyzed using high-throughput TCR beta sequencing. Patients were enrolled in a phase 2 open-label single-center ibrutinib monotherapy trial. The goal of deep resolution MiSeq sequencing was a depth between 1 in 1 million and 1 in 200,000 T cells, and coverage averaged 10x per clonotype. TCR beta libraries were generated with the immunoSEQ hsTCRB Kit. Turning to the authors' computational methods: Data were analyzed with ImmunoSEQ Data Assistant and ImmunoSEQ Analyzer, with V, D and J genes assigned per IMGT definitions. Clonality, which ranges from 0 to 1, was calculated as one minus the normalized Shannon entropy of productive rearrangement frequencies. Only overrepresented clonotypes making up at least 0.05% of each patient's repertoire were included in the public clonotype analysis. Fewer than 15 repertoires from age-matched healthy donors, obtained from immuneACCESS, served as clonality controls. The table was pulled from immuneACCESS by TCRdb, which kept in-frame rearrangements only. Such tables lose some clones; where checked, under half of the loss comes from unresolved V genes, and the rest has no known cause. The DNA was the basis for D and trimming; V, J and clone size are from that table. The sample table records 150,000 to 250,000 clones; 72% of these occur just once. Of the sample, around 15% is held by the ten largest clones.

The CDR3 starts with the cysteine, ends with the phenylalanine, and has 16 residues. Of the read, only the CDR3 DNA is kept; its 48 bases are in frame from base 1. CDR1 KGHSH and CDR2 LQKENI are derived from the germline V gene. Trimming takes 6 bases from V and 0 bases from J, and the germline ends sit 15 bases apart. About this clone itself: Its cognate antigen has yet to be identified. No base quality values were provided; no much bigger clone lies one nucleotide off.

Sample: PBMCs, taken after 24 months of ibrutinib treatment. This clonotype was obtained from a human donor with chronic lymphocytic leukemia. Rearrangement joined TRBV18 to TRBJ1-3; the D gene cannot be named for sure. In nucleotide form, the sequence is TGTGCCAGCTCTCAGGAGACACCTTACTCTGGAAACACCATATATTTT. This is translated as CASSQETPYSGNTIYF.